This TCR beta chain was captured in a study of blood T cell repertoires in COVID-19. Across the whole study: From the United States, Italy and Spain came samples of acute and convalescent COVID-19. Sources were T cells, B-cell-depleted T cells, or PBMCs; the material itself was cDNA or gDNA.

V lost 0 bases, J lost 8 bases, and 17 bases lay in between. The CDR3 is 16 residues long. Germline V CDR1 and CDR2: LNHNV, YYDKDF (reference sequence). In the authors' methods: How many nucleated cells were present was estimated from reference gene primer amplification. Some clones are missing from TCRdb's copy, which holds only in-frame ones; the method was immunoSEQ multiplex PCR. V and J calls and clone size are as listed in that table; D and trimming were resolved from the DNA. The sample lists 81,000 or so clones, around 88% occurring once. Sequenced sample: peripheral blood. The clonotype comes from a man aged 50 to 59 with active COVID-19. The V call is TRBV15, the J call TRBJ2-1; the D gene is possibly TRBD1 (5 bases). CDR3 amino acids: CATSREGQHLRDEQFF. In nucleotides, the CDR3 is TGTGCCACCAGCAGAGAAGGGCAACACCTCAGGGATGAGCAGTTCTTC.